This T cell receptor beta chain originates from a study of neurological immune-mediated disorders. Study conclusions and caveats: Phylogenetic grouping placed 18 of 34 multiple sclerosis patients' repertoires in one related-CDR3 cluster, a possible signature.

Note on this clonotype: Antigen: not known.

Germline CDR1 reads SNHLY; CDR2 reads FYNNEI. V lost 8 bases and J lost 6, with 11 bases in between. This CDR3 spans 12 amino acids. Using its own MiXCR run on the 5' RACE reads, TCRdb lists one record per CDR3 protein. Of some 66,000 distinct CDR3 sequences in the sample, over 4% were seen once. The sequenced sample consisted of PBMCs. This TCR was sampled from a man aged 45-65 years with multiple sclerosis. The J gene is TRBJ1-5, the V gene TRBV2, with D possibly being TRBD1 (5 bases). The CDR3 coding sequence is TGTGCCAGCCGGCAGGGAAGTCAGCCCCAGCATTTT. Translating it yields CASRQGSQPQHF.